The source of this TCR beta chain is a study of T cell repertoires in cytomegalovirus infection. At the level of the study: Signatures in public TCR beta sequences pointed to both CMV infection and matching HLA type. Study-wide results and limits: CMV carriers with the relevant HLA were identified by cumulative public TCR beta family frequency. Across the ex vivo response, the dominant clonotypes were HLA-C-restricted CMV-specific TCR beta clonotypes.

CDR3 length equals 13 residues. Germline V gene sequence: CDR1 MDHEN, CDR2 SYDVKM. V was pared by 3 bases and J by 4 bases, with 9 bases between. TCRdb recomputed calls from the reads with MiXCR, one row per CDR3 protein. Among roughly 280,000 distinct CDR3 sequences listed, approximately 14% were seen once. Details on this clonotype: Its antigen is still unknown.

The specimen sequenced was PBMCs. This chain connects TRBV28 to TRBJ1-1; D gene uncertain. The TCR comes from a human donor in good health (CMV status not recorded). Some clones in this sample may be carry-over from other donors' samples. CDR3 residues: CASSLAVGTEAFF. In DNA, the CDR3 is TGTGCCAGCAGTTTGGCAGTTGGCACTGAAGCTTTCTTT.